This T cell receptor (beta chain) derives from a study of T-cell reconstitution after alpha-beta-depleted transplantation in children. The TCRbeta library incorporated unique molecular identifiers. TCRdb itself ran the PCR reads through MiXCR, one entry per CDR3 protein. The sample has roughly 250,000 distinct CDR3 sequences; 6.5% to 10% are singletons. Germline trimming cut 2 bases from V and 8 bases from J; bases unmatched to any gene: 3. CDR1 is SGHDT and CDR2 is YYEEEE in the germline V gene. The CDR3 has 14 amino acids. The sample consisted of PBMCs, mostly from graft donor cells, taken 180 days after TCRalphabeta/CD19-depleted stem cell transplant. The clonotype comes from a male patient under 18 who had a stem cell transplant for acute lymphoblastic leukemia, so the T cells may come from the graft donor. The V and J genes are TRBV5-6 and TRBJ2-4, with 11 bases fitting TRBD1. The CDR3 is CASSFGQGAYIQYF. CDR3 bases: TGTGCCAGCAGCTTCGGACAGGGGGCCTACATTCAGTACTTC.